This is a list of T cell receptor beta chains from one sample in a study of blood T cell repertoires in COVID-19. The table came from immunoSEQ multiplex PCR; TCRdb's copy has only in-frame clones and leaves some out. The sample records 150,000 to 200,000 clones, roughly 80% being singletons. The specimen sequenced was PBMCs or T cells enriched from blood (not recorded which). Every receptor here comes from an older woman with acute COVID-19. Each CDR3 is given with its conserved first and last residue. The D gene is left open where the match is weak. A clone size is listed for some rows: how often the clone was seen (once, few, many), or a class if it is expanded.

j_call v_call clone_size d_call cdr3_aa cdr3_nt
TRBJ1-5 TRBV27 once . CASSPRPIRVNQPQHF TGTGCCAGCAGTCCCCGGCCGATCAGGGTAAATCAGCCCCAGCATTTT
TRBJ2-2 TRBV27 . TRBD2 CASSFRIAGGIGELFF TGTGCCAGCAGTTTCCGTATAGCGGGGGGGATCGGGGAGCTGTTTTTT
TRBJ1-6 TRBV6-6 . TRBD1 CASSYPLDRVESPLHF TGTGCCAGCAGTTACCCGTTGGACAGGGTTGAATCACCCCTCCACTTT
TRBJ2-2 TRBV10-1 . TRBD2 CAAGRTSALNTGELFF TGCGCCGCGGGTAGGACTAGCGCCTTGAACACCGGGGAGCTGTTTTTT
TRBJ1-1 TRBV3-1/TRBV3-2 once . CASSQVEGTEAFF TGTGCCAGCAGCCAAGTGGAGGGGACTGAAGCTTTCTTT
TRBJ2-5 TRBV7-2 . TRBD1 CASRSPGQGQKETQYF TGTGCCAGCAGGTCCCCGGGACAGGGGCAAAAAGAGACCCAGTACTTC
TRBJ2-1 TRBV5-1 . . CASSSTSYNEQFF TGCGCCAGCAGCTCAACTTCCTACAATGAGCAGTTCTTC
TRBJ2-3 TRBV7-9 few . CASSYQGTDTQYF TGTGCCAGCAGTTATCAGGGCACAGATACGCAGTATTTT
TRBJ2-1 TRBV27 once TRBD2 CASSPGTSLDEQFF TGTGCCAGCAGTCCCGGGACTAGTTTGGATGAGCAGTTCTTC
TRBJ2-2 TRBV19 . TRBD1 CASSIRQGASRTGELFF TGTGCCAGTAGTATTCGACAGGGGGCATCAAGGACCGGGGAGCTGTTTTTT
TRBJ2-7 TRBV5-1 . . CASFYSQGWTYEQYF TGCGCCAGCTTCTACTCCCAGGGGTGGACCTACGAGCAGTACTTC
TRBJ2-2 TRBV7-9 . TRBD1 CASSATGGYIGELFF TGTGCCAGCAGCGCGACAGGGGGTTATATCGGGGAGCTGTTTTTT
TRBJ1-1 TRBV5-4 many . CASSLIRGLNTEAFF TGTGCCAGCAGCTTGATTCGCGGCCTTAACACTGAAGCTTTCTTT
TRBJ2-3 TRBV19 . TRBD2 CASSTQTSRDTQYF TGTGCCAGTAGTACCCAGACTAGCAGAGATACGCAGTATTTT
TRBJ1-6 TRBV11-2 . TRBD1 CASSLGGTGLNPLHF TGTGCCAGCAGCTTAGGAGGGACAGGGTTGAATCCCCTCCACTTT
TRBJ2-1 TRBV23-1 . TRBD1 CASSPSGQGARDEQFF TGCGCCAGCAGTCCTTCGGGGCAGGGGGCGAGAGATGAGCAGTTCTTC
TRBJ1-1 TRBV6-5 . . CASSYELSQEAFF TGTGCCAGCAGTTACGAGTTGTCACAGGAAGCTTTCTTT
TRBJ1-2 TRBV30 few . CAWSPDTGSNGYTF TGTGCCTGGAGCCCGGACACAGGGTCTAATGGCTACACCTTC
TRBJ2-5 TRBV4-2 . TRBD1 CASSRDRGETQYF TGTGCCAGCAGCCGGGACAGGGGAGAGACCCAGTACTTC
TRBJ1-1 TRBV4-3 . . CASSLSPGGSTEAFF TGCGCCAGCAGCCTGTCACCCGGTGGGAGCACTGAAGCTTTCTTT
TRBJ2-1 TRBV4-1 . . CASSQGQNEQFF TGCGCCAGCAGCCAAGGACAAAATGAGCAGTTCTTC
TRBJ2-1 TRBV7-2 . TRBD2 CASSLLRGVYNEQFF TGTGCCAGCAGCCTTCTACGGGGGGTCTACAATGAGCAGTTCTTC
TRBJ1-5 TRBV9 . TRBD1 CASSADRVGQPQHF TGTGCCAGCAGCGCGGACAGGGTTGGTCAGCCCCAGCATTTT
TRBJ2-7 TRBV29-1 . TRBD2 CSVAGQRGAYEQYF TGCAGCGTTGCTGGTCAGCGGGGGGCCTACGAGCAGTACTTC
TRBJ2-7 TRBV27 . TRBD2 CASSLVIAGIYEQYF TGTGCCAGCAGTTTGGTAATAGCGGGAATCTACGAGCAGTACTTC
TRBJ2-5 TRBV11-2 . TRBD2 CASSKRLAGPKETQYF TGTGCCAGCAGCAAACGCCTAGCGGGCCCTAAAGAGACCCAGTACTTC
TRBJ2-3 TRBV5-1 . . CASSLRTVTTDTQYF TGCGCCAGCAGCCTCCGGACAGTAACCACAGATACGCAGTATTTT
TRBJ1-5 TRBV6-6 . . CASSYRVDNQPQHF TGTGCCAGCAGTTACAGGGTGGACAACCAGCCCCAGCATTTT
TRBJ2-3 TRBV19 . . CASRAVTDTQYF TGTGCCAGTAGAGCGGTGACAGATACGCAGTATTTT
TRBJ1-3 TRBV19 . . CASSTTRRGISGNTIYF TGTGCCAGTAGTACTACGAGGCGGGGAATCTCTGGAAACACCATATATTTT
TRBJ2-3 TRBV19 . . CASSIGQLTYYRTDTQYF TGTGCCAGTAGTATCGGCCAGCTCACATACTATCGCACAGATACGCAGTATTTT
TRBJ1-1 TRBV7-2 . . CASSLGGSPNTEAFF TGTGCCAGCAGCTTAGGCGGCAGCCCGAACACTGAAGCTTTCTTT
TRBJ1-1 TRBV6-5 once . CASSYSTDTEAFF TGTGCCAGCAGTTACTCGACAGACACTGAAGCTTTCTTT
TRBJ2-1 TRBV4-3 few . CASSQEGWGVATSRNEQFF TGCGCCAGCAGCCAAGAGGGGTGGGGGGTTGCTACCTCGCGGAATGAGCAGTTCTTC
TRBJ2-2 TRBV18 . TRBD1 CASSPSQGAGELFF TGTGCCAGCTCACCTTCGCAGGGGGCCGGGGAGCTGTTTTTT
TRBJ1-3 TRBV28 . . CASSLRGNTIYF TGTGCCAGCAGTTTACGTGGAAACACCATATATTTT
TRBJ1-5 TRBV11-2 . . CASSLVQDQPQHF TGTGCCAGCAGCTTAGTGCAGGATCAGCCCCAGCATTTT
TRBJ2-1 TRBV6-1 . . CASSEGGQGNEQFF TGTGCCAGCAGTGAAGGGGGTCAGGGGAATGAGCAGTTCTTC
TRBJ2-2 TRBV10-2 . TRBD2 CASSLPSSGSLGELFF TGCGCCAGCAGTCTCCCCTCTAGCGGGAGTTTGGGGGAGCTGTTTTTT
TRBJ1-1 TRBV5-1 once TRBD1 CASSPLGDRGMGTEAFF TGCGCCAGCAGCCCCCTTGGGGACAGGGGAATGGGCACTGAAGCTTTCTTT
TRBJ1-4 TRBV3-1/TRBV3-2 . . CASSQDRRWEKLFF TGTGCCAGCAGCCAAGATCGGAGGTGGGAAAAACTGTTTTTT
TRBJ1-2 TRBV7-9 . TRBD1 CASSLEGQGGYTF TGTGCCAGCAGCTTGGAAGGACAGGGTGGCTACACCTTC
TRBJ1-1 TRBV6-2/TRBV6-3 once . CASSYSRHQLNTEAFF TGTGCCAGCAGTTACTCGAGACACCAGCTGAACACTGAAGCTTTCTTT
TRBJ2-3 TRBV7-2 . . CASSLETARGQYF TGTGCCAGCAGCTTAGAGACGGCTCGAGGGCAGTATTTT
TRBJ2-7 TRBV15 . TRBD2 CATSRDPREGEQYF TGTGCCACCAGCAGAGATCCGCGGGAGGGCGAGCAGTACTTC
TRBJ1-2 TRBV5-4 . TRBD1 CASSLDQGAPGYTF TGTGCCAGCAGCTTGGATCAGGGGGCCCCTGGCTACACCTTC
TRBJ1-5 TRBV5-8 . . CASSLEGQSLYSNQPQHF TGTGCCAGCAGCTTGGAGGGACAATCACTTTATAGCAATCAGCCCCAGCATTTT
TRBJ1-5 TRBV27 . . CASSLVGGGNQPQHF TGTGCCAGCAGTTTAGTGGGGGGAGGAAATCAGCCCCAGCATTTT